Following are 30 T cell receptor beta chains from one sample sequenced in a study of tumor-infiltrating lymphocytes in primary liver carcinoma. Bulk tissue was left unsorted, and RNA and DNA were co-extracted from 20-30 mg of it. The investigators made TCR beta cDNA from about 0.45 ug total RNA, using a constant-region primer. For TCR beta, libraries were produced by three nested multiplex PCR rounds using slightly modified ARM-PCR. Primers for the first two PCR rounds were TRBV1-TRBV30 forward primers and a C-beta reverse primer (approximately 9 cycles per round). One entry per CDR3 protein, called by TCRdb with MiXCR from the multiplex PCR reads. This sample carries just under 95,000 distinct CDR3 sequences, 68% of them seen once, and the ten largest clones take around 25%. The sequencing sample was made of tumor-adjacent normal liver tissue. All receptors come from a man aged 40-50 years with primary liver carcinoma and hepatitis B virus infection.

The genes are TRBV6-5 and TRBJ2-7; D not certain. The CDR3 runs to 12 residues. The germline CDR1 and CDR2 sequences are MNHEY and SVGAGI. V lost 9 bases and J lost 4, with 13 bases in between. As DNA, the CDR3 is TGTGCCAGTAATAACGGGCTGTACGAGCAGTACTTC. It translates to CASNNGLYEQYF.

A remark on this clonotype: At one of its ends the junction is not consistent with the germline gene, which may arise from a read error. The rearrangement uses TRBV11-2 and TRBJ2-5; D may be TRBD2 (6 bases). The CDR3 is 18 amino acids. Germline CDR1 SGHAT, CDR2 FQNNGV. In DNA form, the CDR3 reads TGTGCCAGCAGCTTACGTCCTGGACTGGCGGGGTACCAAGAGACCCGGTACTTC. It encodes CASSLRPGLAGYQETRYF. Combining the CDR3 with reference TRBV11-2 and TRBJ2-5 gives the whole variable domain EAGVAQSPRYKIIEKRQSVAFWCNPISGHATLYWYQQILGQGPKLLIQFQNNGVVDDSQLPKDRFSAERLKGVDSTLKIQPAKLEDSAVYLCASSLRPGLAGYQETRYFGPGTRLLVL.

This clonotype was detected only a few times. A much larger clone is a single base away; this may be a read error. V usage is TRBV4-1 and J usage is TRBJ1-4; unclear D gene. The length of the CDR3 is 15 residues. The V gene's germline CDR1 is MGHRA and CDR2 YSYEKL. CDR3 region: CTSSQEEWATEKLFF. In nucleotides, the CDR3 is TGCACCAGCAGCCAAGAAGAATGGGCTACTGAAAAACTGTTTTTT.

The sample holds one count of this clonotype. A single base separates this from a much larger clone, so it may be a read error. The gene calls are TRBV4-1 and TRBJ2-2; 8 nucleotides agree with TRBD2. Germline lookup yields CDR1 MGHRA and CDR2 YSYEKL. The CDR3 runs 15 residues. CDR3 sequence: CTSSQGTRGTGELFF. CDR3 nucleotides: TGCACCAGCAGCCAAGGGACTAGGGGCACCGGGGAGCTGTTTTTT.

A remark on this clonotype: Just one base apart from a much larger clone, this may be a read error. This CDR3 is CAGSPPGQGYEQYF. For the CDR3, the DNA is TGTGCCGGCAGTCCTCCGGGACAGGGCTACGAGCAGTACTTC. The chain has TRBV5-5 and TRBJ2-7; 9 bases are a match to TRBD1. The CDR3 contains 14 residues. Germline V gene data show CDR1 as SGHKS and CDR2 as YYEKEE (reference sequence).

Turning to this clonotype: This may arise from a read error, as a much more abundant clone is one base away. CDR3 loop: CASSFGVDGTQYF. The CDR3, as DNA: TGTGCCAGCAGCTTCGGGGTGGACGGGACCCAGTACTTC. The chain carries TRBV7-9 and TRBJ2-5, with D maybe TRBD2 (5 bases). Germline assignment: CDR1 SEHNR and CDR2 FQNEAQ (reference sequence). Deletions cut 3 bases from V and 7 bases from J, with 12 bases between. This CDR3 contains 13 residues.

The rearrangement uses TRBV11-2 and TRBJ1-1; D unresolved. The CDR3 length is 12 residues. Germline V gene data show CDR1 as SGHAT and CDR2 as FQNNGV. V gave up 10 bases and J gave up 5 bases, with 14 bases separating them. This chain's CDR3 is CANIHTGTEAFF. The CDR3 nucleotides read TGTGCCAACATCCACACCGGGACTGAAGCTTTCTTT.

A note on this clonotype: A junction end diverges from the germline sequence, so it may reflect a read error. The chain has TRBV11-2 and TRBJ2-5; D is unclear. The length of the CDR3 is 14 residues. Germline V gene sequence: CDR1 SGHAT, CDR2 FQNNGV. The CDR3 region has the DNA TGTGCCAGCACCTTAATGTACTCAGCTCGAACCCAGTACTTC. Protein sequence: CASTLMYSARTQYF.

This clonotype has a handful of counts. This chain connects TRBV7-9 to TRBJ1-6, with D maybe TRBD1 (5 bases). Germline V gene lookup returns CDR1 SEHNR and CDR2 FQNEAQ (reference sequence). Trimming stripped 1 base from V and 11 bases from J, with 15 bases between. The CDR3 runs to 15 residues. CDR3 residues: CASSLVGEGQPPLHF. DNA of the CDR3: TGTGCCAGCAGCTTAGTGGGGGAGGGTCAACCACCCCTCCACTTT.

This clonotype was seen many times. The J gene is TRBJ2-1, the V gene TRBV6-5; 9 positions match TRBD2. The CDR3 consists of 15 residues. After removal of 6 bases from V and 6 bases from J, the junction contained 9 bases not matched to a gene. Germline V gives CDR1 MNHEY, CDR2 SVGAGI. DNA for the CDR3: TGTGCCAGCAGGGTATCCGGGACTAGCCCCAATGAGCAGTTCTTC. Its translation: CASRVSGTSPNEQFF.

Regarding this clonotype: A junction boundary mismatches the germline segment, possibly from a read error. J is TRBJ2-3 and V is TRBV30; D gene uncertain. The germline V gene encodes CDR1 GTSNPN and CDR2 SVGIG (reference sequence). This CDR3 contains 13 residues. Here the CDR3 reads CTWSSLLPYTQYF. The DNA for the CDR3 is TGTACCTGGAGTTCCCTACTCCCATATACGCAGTATTTT.

Many counts were recorded for this clonotype. The chain has TRBV6-1 and TRBJ2-3; D is uncertain. The CDR3 spans 12 residues. CDR1 is MNHNS, CDR2 SASEGT, per germline. V gave up 6 bases and J gave up 6 bases, with 10 bases separating them. DNA for the CDR3: TGTGCCAGCAGCCTGACCATCGATACGCAGTATTTT. It translates to CASSLTIDTQYF.

This clonotype appeared once. The V gene is TRBV6-2 or TRBV6-3, the J gene TRBJ2-3; possibly TRBD2 for D (6 bases). CDR3 size: 12 residues. Germline CDR1 MNHEY, CDR2 SVGEGT. Trimming stripped 5 bases from V and 13 bases from J, with 16 bases between. CDR3 amino acids: CASSTFGSDKYF. The DNA for the CDR3 is TGTGCCAGCAGTACCTTCGGGAGTGACAAGTATTTT.

Regarding this clonotype: Its ends do not fully match the called genes, so a read error is possible. V gene TRBV11-2 combines with J gene TRBJ2-7; possibly TRBD2 for D (5 bases). The CDR3 totals 15 residues. Germline-derived CDR1 and CDR2 are SGHAT and FQNNGV. CDR3 in DNA: TGTACCAGCAGCTTGGTTTTATCGGGATCCCTCGAGCAGTACTTC. It codes for CTSSLVLSGSLEQYF.

In the case of this clonotype: The junction departs from germline at one end; a sequencing error may be responsible. The V call is TRBV11-2, the J call TRBJ2-5, with a weak D call TRBD2 (5 bases). Per germline, CDR1 SGHAT and CDR2 FQNNGV. The CDR3 extends over 14 amino acids. The CDR3 loop reads CASTRTEFEETQNF. In DNA, the CDR3 is TGTGCCAGCACCAGGACTGAGTTCGAAGAGACCCAAAACTTC.

To note about this clonotype: This clone may be a read error of a much larger clone one base away. The chain employs TRBV5-5 and TRBJ1-6; 7 nucleotides line up with TRBD1. This CDR3 has 16 residues. Losses at the gene ends were 4 bases for V and 5 bases for J; bases not matched to a gene: 9. CDR1 SGHKS and CDR2 YYEKEE come from the germline V gene (reference sequence). Here the CDR3 reads CASSITGAANNSPLHF. The CDR3 region has the DNA TGTGCCAGCAGCATCACAGGGGCCGCAAATAATTCACCCCTCCACTTT.

Of note for this clonotype: A much more abundant neighbour one base away suggests this may be a read error. V and J are TRBV10-2 and TRBJ2-2; perhaps TRBD2 as D (5 bases). The CDR3 has 17 amino acids. The ends were cut back, 4 bases at V and 6 bases at J, with 21 bases in the middle. Germline CDR1 WSHSY, CDR2 SAAADI. For the CDR3, the DNA is TGCGCCAGCAGTGTAATCTTACTAGTCTCCATGGCCGGGGAGCTGTTTTTT. Amino acid sequence: CASSVILLVSMAGELFF.

A remark on this clonotype: Germline and junction disagree at one end, which may indicate a read error. J is TRBJ2-1 and V is TRBV6-1; tentatively, D is TRBD1 (6 bases). The CDR3 is 13 residues long. Germline CDR1 reads MNHNS; CDR2 reads SASEGT. In DNA, the CDR3 is TGTGCCAGCAGTGGGGACATCTACAATGAGCAGTTCTTT. Amino acids: CASSGDIYNEQFF.

As concerns this clonotype: A single base separates this from a much larger clone, so it may be a read error. The chain employs TRBV10-3 and TRBJ2-1; 10 bases map to TRBD1. CDR3 length: 14 amino acids. Germline values: CDR1 ENHRY, CDR2 SYGVKD. The CDR3: CVIRGQGGYNEQFF. The DNA of the CDR3 is TGTGTCATCAGAGGACAGGGGGGTTACAATGAGCAGTTCTTC.

Worth noting for this clonotype: The junction and the germline gene differ at one end; a read error may be behind it. The rearrangement links TRBV11-2 to TRBJ2-4; D is possibly TRBD1 (6 bases). From germline, CDR1 is SGHAT and CDR2 FQNNGV. The CDR3 has 14 amino acids. As DNA, the CDR3 is TGTGCCGGCAGTGCTATGGGGGACACTGACATTCAGTACTTC. Translated, it gives CAGSAMGDTDIQYF.

The sample holds a few counts of this clonotype. The chain employs TRBV21-1 and TRBJ2-7; the table's D gene call, TRBD1, was not cross checked with the DNA. TRBV21-1 has pseudogene status. The CDR3 length is 15 residues. The DNA of the CDR3 is TGTGCCAGCAGCCTTGGACAGGGCCGCGACTACGAGCAGTACTTC. This translates into CASSLGQGRDYEQYF.

This chain uses TRBV11-2 with TRBJ2-7; D possibly corresponds to TRBD2 (6 bases). Germline values: CDR1 SGHAT, CDR2 FQNNGV. CDR3 size: 15 residues. The CDR3 is CPSSLGPTRDYEQYF. The CDR3 DNA is TGTCCTAGCAGCTTAGGACCGACTAGGGACTACGAGCAGTACTTC. Based on the CDR3 plus reference TRBV11-2 and TRBJ2-7, the full variable domain is EAGVAQSPRYKIIEKRQSVAFWCNPISGHATLYWYQQILGQGPKLLIQFQNNGVVDDSQLPKDRFSAERLKGVDSTLKIQPAKLEDSAVYLCPSSLGPTRDYEQYFGPGTRLTVT.

Details on this clonotype: At one end, the junction sequence differs from germline, possibly due to a read error. The rearrangement uses TRBV11-2 and TRBJ2-2; no clear D gene. CDR1 is SGHAT and CDR2 is FQNNGV in the germline V gene. The CDR3 is 17 amino acids. The CDR3 spells CASGLGFSSPNTGELFF. As DNA, the CDR3 is TGTGCCAGCGGCTTAGGCTTTAGCTCGCCCAACACCGGGGAGCTGTTTTTT.

Comment on this clonotype: Just one base apart from a much larger clone, this may be a read error. The J gene is TRBJ1-4, the V gene TRBV5-1; D might be TRBD1 (5 bases). Germline values: CDR1 SGHRS, CDR2 YFSETQ. The germline V and J ends were trimmed by 0 bases and 3 bases, with 6 bases remaining between them. The CDR3 totals 14 residues. CDR3 in DNA: TGCGCCAGCAGCTTGGGACAGCCTAATGAAAAACTGTTTTTT. Amino acid sequence: CASSLGQPNEKLFF.

Regarding this clonotype: Just one base apart from a much larger clone, this may be a read error. V gene TRBV6-6 combines with J gene TRBJ2-5, with D perhaps matching TRBD1 (5 bases). Germline V gene lookup returns CDR1 MNHNY and CDR2 SVGAGI (reference sequence). The V gene lost 6 bases and the J gene lost 5 bases, with 16 bases spanning the gap. The CDR3 spans 14 residues. As DNA, the CDR3 is TGTGCCAGCAGCCTATTTAGACAGTGGGAGACCCAGTACTTC. The encoded protein is CASSLFRQWETQYF.

Notes on this clonotype: This may stem from a read error, because a much larger clone lies one nucleotide away. This chain joins TRBV10-3 and TRBJ2-6; 7 positions match TRBD2. Germline CDR1 is ENHRY and CDR2 is SYGVKD. CDR3 length: 20 amino acids. Losses at the gene ends were 6 bases for V and 0 bases for J; bases not matched to a gene: 17. The CDR3 nucleotides are TGTGCCATCAGCCAAGACAACACGAGGGAGGGGAGCTCTGGGGCCAACGTCCTGACTTTC. Protein product: CAISQDNTREGSSGANVLTF.

The chain combines TRBV11-3 with TRBJ2-1; the match to TRBD2 covers 8 bases. V was clipped by 7 bases and J by 7 bases; unmatched bases: 9. The germline CDR1 and CDR2 sequences are SGHNT and YENEEA. This CDR3 spans 14 amino acids. CDR3 DNA: TGTGCCAGCAACCCGCACCGGGGGGGGAATGAGCAGTTCTTC. It encodes CASNPHRGGNEQFF.

This clonotype was seen ten or more times. The chain carries TRBV29-1 and TRBJ2-1; D may be TRBD1 or TRBD2 (5 bases each). This CDR3 has 15 residues. V lost 5 bases and J 4 bases, leaving 18 bases between the germline ends. Germline assignment: CDR1 SQVTM and CDR2 ANQGSEA. The CDR3 sequence is CSVQGKGRVYNEQFF. CDR3 DNA: TGCAGCGTTCAGGGAAAAGGGCGGGTTTACAATGAGCAGTTCTTC.

This clonotype occurred many times. V and J are TRBV28 and TRBJ1-3, with D possibly matching TRBD1 (5 bases). Germline V gene data show CDR1 as MDHEN and CDR2 as SYDVKM. CDR3 length equals 15 residues. The V end lost 7 bases, the J end lost 4 bases, and 17 bases lay between the germline ends. The CDR3 DNA reads TGTGCCAGCATCCCCGTGGGGACTCAGGGAAACACCATATATTTT. It yields the protein CASIPVGTQGNTIYF.

On this clonotype itself: Here the CDR3 omits its conserved ending phenylalanine or tryptophan, so a read error is the likely source. The V and J genes are TRBV11-1 and TRBJ2-7; maybe TRBD2 (6 bases). In germline, CDR1 is SGHAT, CDR2 FQDESV (reference sequence). This CDR3 region has 14 residues. Trimming removed 8 bases at V and 2 bases at J, with 16 bases between. CDR3 coding DNA: TGTGCCAGCTGCGCCTTCGGAGGGACCTACGAGCAGTACTCC. Its translation is CASCAFGGTYEQYS.